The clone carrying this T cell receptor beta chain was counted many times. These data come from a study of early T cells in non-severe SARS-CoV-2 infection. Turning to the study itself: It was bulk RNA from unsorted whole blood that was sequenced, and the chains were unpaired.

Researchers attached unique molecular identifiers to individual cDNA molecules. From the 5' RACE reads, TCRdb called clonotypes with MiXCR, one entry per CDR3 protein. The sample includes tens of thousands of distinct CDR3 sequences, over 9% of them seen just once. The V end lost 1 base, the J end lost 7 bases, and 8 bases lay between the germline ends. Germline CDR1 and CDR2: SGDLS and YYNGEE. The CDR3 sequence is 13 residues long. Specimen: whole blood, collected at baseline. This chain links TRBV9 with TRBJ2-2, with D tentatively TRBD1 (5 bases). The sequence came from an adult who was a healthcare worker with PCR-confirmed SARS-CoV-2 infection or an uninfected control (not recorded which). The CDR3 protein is CASSVQGYGELFF. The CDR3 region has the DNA TGTGCCAGCAGCGTACAGGGTTACGGGGAGCTGTTTTTT. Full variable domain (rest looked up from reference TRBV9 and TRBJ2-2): DSGVTQTPKHLITATGQRVTLRCSPRSGDLSVYWYQQSLDQGLQFLIQYYNGEERAKGNILERFSAQQFPDLHSELNLSSLELGDSALYFCASSVQGYGELFFGEGSRLTVL.